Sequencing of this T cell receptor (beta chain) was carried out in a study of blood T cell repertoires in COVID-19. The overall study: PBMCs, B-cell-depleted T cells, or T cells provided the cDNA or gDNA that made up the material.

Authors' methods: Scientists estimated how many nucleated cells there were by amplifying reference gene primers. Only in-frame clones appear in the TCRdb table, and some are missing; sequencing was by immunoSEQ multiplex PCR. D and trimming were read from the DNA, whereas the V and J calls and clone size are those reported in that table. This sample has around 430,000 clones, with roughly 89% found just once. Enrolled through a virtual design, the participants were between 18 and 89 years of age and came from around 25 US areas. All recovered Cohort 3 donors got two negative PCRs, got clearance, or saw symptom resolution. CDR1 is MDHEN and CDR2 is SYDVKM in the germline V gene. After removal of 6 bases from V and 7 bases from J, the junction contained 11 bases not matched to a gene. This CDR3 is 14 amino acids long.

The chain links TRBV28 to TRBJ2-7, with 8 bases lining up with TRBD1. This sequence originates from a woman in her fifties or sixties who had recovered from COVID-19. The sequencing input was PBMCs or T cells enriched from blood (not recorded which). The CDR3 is CASRSGQVPGEQYF. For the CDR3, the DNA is TGTGCCAGCAGGTCGGGACAGGTCCCGGGTGAGCAGTACTTC.